One and the same sample provided the 9 T cell receptor beta chains below, sequenced in a study of CD8+ T cells in alopecia areata. RNA, once extracted, was reverse transcribed into cDNA for use as the sequencing template. Using immunoSEQ multiplex PCR, the repertoire was profiled, and TCRdb retains in-frame clones only, with some absent. The data contain about 180,000 clones, about half of them singletons. Treatment given: oral pan-JAK inhibitor, 5-10 mg twice daily. Sequencing was performed on CD8+ T cells sorted from blood, taken around week 54, from a patient treated with tofacitinib. The receptors were sampled from a human donor with alopecia areata.

J is TRBJ2-7 and V is TRBV15; the match to TRBD2 covers 9 bases. Per germline, CDR1 LNHNV and CDR2 YYDKDF (reference sequence). V gave up 5 bases and J gave up 1 base; unmatched junction bases: 9. CDR3 length equals 16 residues. The CDR3 here is CATSPRASGASYEQYF. The CDR3 DNA follows: TGTGCCACCAGCCCTCGAGCTAGCGGGGCATCCTACGAGCAGTACTTC.

CDR3 sequence (DNA): TGTGCCAGCAGCTTGGGGACAAATCAGCCCCAGCATTTT. Translated, it gives CASSLGTNQPQHF. The rearrangement links TRBV7-8 to TRBJ1-5; perhaps TRBD1 as D (6 bases). Looked up from germline, CDR1 is SGHVS and CDR2 is FQNEAQ. V gave up 3 bases and J gave up 4 bases, with 7 bases separating them. There are 13 residues in the CDR3.

The chain joins TRBV7-9 to TRBJ2-5; 7 bases align to TRBD2. The V and J ends lost 5 bases and 3 bases, in that order; junction bases with no gene match: 9. The CDR3 is 15 residues long. CDR1 and CDR2 (germline): SEHNR, FQNEAQ (reference sequence). CDR3 sequence: CASSGRAGFKETQYF. CDR3 nucleotides: TGTGCCAGCAGCGGGAGGGCCGGGTTTAAAGAGACCCAGTACTTC. The full variable domain, rest sourced from reference TRBV7-9 and TRBJ2-5, is DTGVSQNPRHKITKRGQNVTFRCDPISEHNRLYWYRQTLGQGPEFLTYFQNEAQLEKSRLLSDRFSAERPKGSFSTLEIQRTEQGDSAMYLCASSGRAGFKETQYFGPGTRLLVL.

This chain joins TRBV19 and TRBJ2-2, with D uncertain. Germline CDR1 is LNHDA and CDR2 is SQIVND (reference sequence). V was shortened by 7 bases and J by 3 bases, with 9 bases between the two germline ends. This CDR3 has 13 amino acids. The chain's CDR3 is CASITSYTGELFF. Here the CDR3 DNA reads TGTGCCAGTATCACCAGTTACACCGGGGAGCTGTTTTTT.

The chain recombines TRBV13 with TRBJ2-3, with 8 bases lining up with TRBD2. Germline V CDR1 and CDR2: PRHDT, FYEKMQ (reference sequence). The CDR3 extends over 15 amino acids. The junction had 6 bases not matched to a gene; V was cut back by 5 bases and J by 2 bases. CDR3 protein: CASSPGGEDTDTQYF. CDR3 DNA: TGTGCCAGCAGCCCCGGGGGGGAGGACACAGATACGCAGTATTTT.

Only a few counts were recorded for this clone. This chain uses TRBV18 with TRBJ2-4, with 9 positions matching TRBD1. This CDR3 contains 16 residues. Per germline, CDR1 KGHSH and CDR2 LQKENI. V shed 5 bases, J shed 0 bases, and the junction held 5 bases outside the gene matches. The CDR3 sequence: CASSRGQGEAKNIQYF. CDR3 coding DNA: TGTGCCAGCTCAAGGGGACAGGGTGAAGCCAAAAACATTCAGTACTTC.

This chain links TRBV7-2 with TRBJ1-6; unclear D gene. CDR1 is SGHTA, CDR2 FQGNSA, per germline. The CDR3 covers 14 residues. V was clipped by 1 base and J by 4 bases, with 5 bases between them. The CDR3 sequence: CASSLEVYNSPLHF. The CDR3 nucleotides are TGTGCCAGCAGCTTAGAAGTTTATAATTCACCCCTCCACTTT.

The genes are TRBV4-1 and TRBJ2-5, with D perhaps matching TRBD1 (5 bases). V lost 2 bases, J lost 4 bases, and 17 bases lay in between. CDR3 size: 16 residues. Looked up from germline, CDR1 is MGHRA and CDR2 is YSYEKL. The chain's CDR3 is CASSQRVGPKRETQYF. The DNA for the CDR3 is TGCGCCAGCAGCCAAAGGGTGGGGCCAAAGAGAGAGACCCAGTACTTC.

The CDR3 protein is CASSPQTVGEQYF. In DNA, the CDR3 is TGTGCCAGCAGCCCACAGACCGTCGGCGAGCAGTACTTC. This chain joins TRBV7-2 and TRBJ2-7; D ambiguous. The ends were cut back, 5 bases at V and 6 bases at J, with 14 bases in the middle. Germline-derived CDR1 and CDR2 are SGHTA and FQGNSA. The CDR3 is 13 residues long.